This TCR beta chain appears in the sequencing data of a study of T cells after yellow fever vaccination. Study-level points and caveats: On re-exposure, the response was weaker but peaked faster, at day 5 versus 15. Researchers noted that a small share of clonotypes showed up in both CD4 and CD8 compartments.

A single record per CDR3 protein comes from TCRdb applying MiXCR to the 5' RACE reads. The sample contains about 200,000 distinct CDR3 sequences, about 3% of which appear only once. V was cut by 0 bases and J by 2 bases, with 13 bases left in between. The CDR3 extends over 16 amino acids. The V gene's germline CDR1 is MNHEY and CDR2 SVGEGT. In this sample, this clonotype turned up many times. Antigen: not known. The rearrangement links TRBV6-2 or TRBV6-3 to TRBJ1-2, with D uncertain. The sequence was collected from a man between 18 and 35 years old who received the YFV17D yellow fever vaccine. The sequenced sample was CD4+ T cells sorted from PBMCs, obtained 10 days after the yellow fever booster vaccination. The CDR3 coding sequence is TGTGCCAGCAGTTACTCTGGAACAGCCAACAACTATGGCTACACCTTC. Amino acid sequence: CASSYSGTANNYGYTF.